The entry below gives a single TCR beta chain sequence along with its context. Its antigen is as yet unknown. With V trimmed by 7 bases and J by 3 bases, 8 bases remained unmatched. The CDR3 is 15 amino acids. Germline V gene lookup returns CDR1 MDHEN and CDR2 SYDVKM. These data come from a study of shared clonotypes between healthy human individuals. It was across several immunoSEQ plates that each subset's genomic DNA was evenly split. Some clones are missing from TCRdb's copy, which holds only in-frame ones; the method was immunoSEQ multiplex PCR. The data hold 2.3 million or so clones, with 85% to 95% observed a single time. The study, taken as a whole, reports: The generation probabilities recorded for non-shared clonotypes fell below those of clonotypes shared by all four donors. A handful of donors had around 5.5% of their naive CD4 clonotypes in common.

Healthy HIV-negative adults without recent acute infections or vaccinations served as donors. This TCR came from a man younger than 35 in good health. Some clones in this sample may be carry-over from other donors' samples. The sequenced sample consisted of naive CD4+ T cells from PBMCs. The subset is: CD45RA+ positively selected. The genes are TRBV28 and TRBJ1-3; 8 bases map to TRBD1. CDR3 amino acids: CASMAGGANGNTIYF. In DNA form, the CDR3 reads TGTGCCAGCATGGCAGGGGGCGCGAATGGAAACACCATATATTTT.